The following is a TCR beta chain sequence with its context. This clonotype was seen a few times. The specificity of this receptor is unknown. No base-level quality is on record; no much larger clone is a single base apart. A constant-region primer and ProtoScript II reverse transcriptase were used to reverse-transcribe TCRbeta-specific cDNA from roughly 480 ng total RNA. TCRbeta libraries were built with three nested multiplex PCR rounds, a slightly modified ARM-PCR procedure. The first two PCR rounds used multiplex TRBV1-TRBV30 forward primers with a Cbeta reverse primer, each for about 10 cycles. Sample barcodes and Illumina adapters were added in a final 25-cycle PCR with Deep VentR polymerase. Before sequencing, amplicons of 200-500 bp were purified from gel using a QIAquick gel extraction kit. TCRbeta amplicons were sequenced on an Illumina HiSeq 2500 with 250-bp paired-end reads. The study's own analysis went as follows. To recover full CDR3 sequences, reads were quality-trimmed using Trimmomatic v0.33 and paired reads were then merged using FLASH v1.2.11. V, D and J germline segments were assigned to the rearranged TCRbeta sequences using MiGEC v1.2.1b. Clonotype statistics and Shannon-Wiener diversity indices were calculated with VDJtools v1.0.0. Except for diversity analysis, only each sample's 250 most abundant clonotypes were used in subsequent analyses to reduce sampling bias. TCRdb reprocessed the public reads (quality trimming at Q25 with fastp, clone calling with MiXCR) and kept in-frame beta chains. All rows with the same CDR3 protein become a single entry with the most common DNA and genes. These V and J calls are TCRdb output, not the study's own analysis. The table for this sample lists about 310,000 distinct CDR3 sequences; 60% to 80% of them were counted only once. The ten biggest clones cover around 9.5% of the sample.

These data originate in a study of tumor-infiltrating lymphocytes in primary liver carcinoma (dated by TCRdb to the late 2010s). The study in broad terms: Surgical resection was performed in China between November 2015 and March 2016 on roughly 5 patients with histopathologically diagnosed primary liver carcinoma. Of the five patients (three men and two women, aged 30 to 69 years), four had hepatocellular carcinoma and one had combined HCC and intrahepatic cholangiocarcinoma. The five patients had tumors of stage T1-T3 N0M0, with maximum diameters ranging from about 4 to 11 cm. Samples yielded roughly 3.5 to 8 million productive TCRbeta reads; read depth did not differ significantly between tissue types. For each liver tumor, the study sampled five regions along with adjacent normal tissue and blood, and applied TCRbeta repertoire sequencing, expression microarrays and whole-exome sequencing. TCRbeta repertoire sequencing covered 35 specimens from 5 patients: approximately 25 tumor regions, 5 adjacent noncancerous liver tissues and 5 peripheral blood samples. High reproducibility was observed for the technical replicate repertoires, with mean shared-clone rates approximately 0.9 and correlation coefficients above 0.98.

Broader findings and caveats from the paper: Repertoire overlap was higher between tumor regions (mean around 36%) than tumor-adjacent (approximately 17%) or tumor-blood (approximately 14%) pairs, consistent with antigen-driven expansion. The study included only 4 to 6 patients, and the authors note findings should be validated in a larger study. Bulk unsorted samples precluded comparing CD4+ and CD8+ T cell repertoires. Only the TCR beta chain was sequenced, which likely underestimates true repertoire diversity because unpaired alpha chains were not captured. The top 250 clones accounted for a significantly greater share of the repertoire in tumors than in blood (p = 0.039).

The germline V gene provides CDR1 MDHEN and CDR2 SYDVKM. From the cysteine up to the phenylalanine, the CDR3 has a length of 16 residues. The read is trimmed to its CDR3 DNA, 48 bases read in frame from base 1. The junction shows trimming of 6 bases on V and 0 bases on J, plus 15 bases between the germline ends. TRIzol reagent was used to extract blood RNA from unsorted whole blood, while the DNeasy Blood & Tissue kit provided the germline DNA. Chronic HBV infection was present in the patients, and the patients were treatment-naive at sampling. Before surgery, roughly 4.2 milliliters of peripheral blood were drawn into K2EDTA tubes.

This TCR derives from a man aged 40-49 years with primary liver carcinoma and hepatitis B virus infection. The sequenced sample consisted of peripheral blood. This chain is built from TRBV28 and TRBJ1-5; the D gene is perhaps TRBD1, on 6 matching bases. CDR3 region: CASSPWGADSNQPQHF. The nucleotide sequence is given as TGTGCCAGCAGCCCATGGGGGGCCGATAGCAATCAGCCCCAGCATTTT. With the portions outside the CDR3 filled from the reference TRBV28 and TRBJ1-5 genes, the complete variable region becomes DVKVTQSSRYLVKRTGEKVFLECVQDMDHENMFWYRQDPGLGLRLIYFSYDVKMKEKGDIPEGYSVSREKKERFSLILESASTNQTSMYLCASSPWGADSNQPQHFGDGTRLSIL.